Listed below are T cell receptor beta chains from one sample, sequenced in a study of identical twins. Each CDR3 protein gets one entry after TCRdb re-called the 5' RACE reads with MiXCR. The data show roughly 280,000 distinct CDR3 sequences, 8% to 9.5% seen once. The same specimen was also included in a second study, on yellow fever vaccine responses in identical twins.

The sequencing input was CD8+ T cells sorted from blood. All receptors derive from a young woman in good health. The CDR3 runs from the conserved cysteine through the conserved F or W. A D gene is named only where the DNA matches it firmly. Clone size is not always given. Where it is, it says once, few, many or a class for expanded clones.

D gene: NA
J gene: TRBJ2-1
V gene: TRBV4-2
clone size: NA
CDR3 DNA: TGTGCCAGCAGTCCAGCGGAAGCTCTATACAATGAGCAGTTCTTC
CDR3 protein: CASSPAEALYNEQFF

D gene: NA
J gene: TRBJ2-7
V gene: TRBV27
clone size: few
CDR3 DNA: TGTGCCAGCAGTCCCGGGGAATACGAGCAGTACTTC
CDR3 protein: CASSPGEYEQYF

D gene: NA
J gene: TRBJ1-4
V gene: TRBV6-1
clone size: few
CDR3 DNA: TGTGCCAGCAGTGTCGAGATGACAGCTCCCTTAAATGAAAAACTGTTTTTT
CDR3 protein: CASSVEMTAPLNEKLFF

D gene: TRBD2
J gene: TRBJ2-7
V gene: TRBV28
clone size: few
CDR3 DNA: TGTGCCAGCAGTACCAATCTGGAGGGCCCTGAGCGGGAGGTATTCTACGAGCAGTACTTC
CDR3 protein: CASSTNLEGPEREVFYEQYF

D gene: TRBD2
J gene: TRBJ2-7
V gene: TRBV6-2/TRBV6-3
clone size: few
CDR3 DNA: TGTGCCAGCACCTCAGCGGGAACCTACGAGCAGTACTTC
CDR3 protein: CASTSAGTYEQYF

D gene: NA
J gene: TRBJ1-3
V gene: TRBV4-3
clone size: few
CDR3 DNA: TGCGCCAGCAGCCAAGAGGTTGGGGGAACTGGAAACACCATATATTTT
CDR3 protein: CASSQEVGGTGNTIYF

D gene: NA
J gene: TRBJ1-1
V gene: TRBV29-1
clone size: many
CDR3 DNA: TGCAGCGTTGAAGCGACAGGTCGGACTGAAGCTTTCTTT
CDR3 protein: CSVEATGRTEAFF

D gene: TRBD1
J gene: TRBJ2-7
V gene: TRBV30
clone size: few
CDR3 DNA: TGTGCCTGGAGTCGGGACAGCTCCTACGAGCAGTACTTC
CDR3 protein: CAWSRDSSYEQYF

D gene: NA
J gene: TRBJ2-1
V gene: TRBV9
clone size: many
CDR3 DNA: TGTGCCAGCAGCCCGGGACCACCTCGGCCGGATGAGCAGTTCTTC
CDR3 protein: CASSPGPPRPDEQFF

D gene: NA
J gene: TRBJ1-1
V gene: TRBV15
clone size: NA
CDR3 DNA: TGTGCCACCAGCAGCTACACTGAAGCTTTCTTT
CDR3 protein: CATSSYTEAFF

D gene: NA
J gene: TRBJ1-1
V gene: TRBV5-1
clone size: many
CDR3 DNA: TGCGCCAGCAGCGTACGGGGCGGGTTGAACACTGAAGCTTTCTTT
CDR3 protein: CASSVRGGLNTEAFF

D gene: TRBD2
J gene: TRBJ2-1
V gene: TRBV12-3/TRBV12-4
clone size: many
CDR3 DNA: TGTGCCAGCAGTACCCCGGGACTAGCGGGATACAATGAGCAGTTCTTC
CDR3 protein: CASSTPGLAGYNEQFF

D gene: TRBD1
J gene: TRBJ2-1
V gene: TRBV28
clone size: NA
CDR3 DNA: TGTGCCAGCAGTTTCACCCCGGGACAGCTGTTCTTC
CDR3 protein: CASSFTPGQLFF

D gene: NA
J gene: TRBJ1-3
V gene: TRBV7-6
clone size: NA
CDR3 DNA: TGTGCCAGCAGCTTAGTGTCGGATCTCGGAAACACCATATATTTT
CDR3 protein: CASSLVSDLGNTIYF

D gene: TRBD2
J gene: TRBJ2-7
V gene: TRBV11-2
clone size: NA
CDR3 DNA: TGTGCCAGCAGCTTAGGCACTAGCGGGTACTACGAGCAGTACTTC
CDR3 protein: CASSLGTSGYYEQYF